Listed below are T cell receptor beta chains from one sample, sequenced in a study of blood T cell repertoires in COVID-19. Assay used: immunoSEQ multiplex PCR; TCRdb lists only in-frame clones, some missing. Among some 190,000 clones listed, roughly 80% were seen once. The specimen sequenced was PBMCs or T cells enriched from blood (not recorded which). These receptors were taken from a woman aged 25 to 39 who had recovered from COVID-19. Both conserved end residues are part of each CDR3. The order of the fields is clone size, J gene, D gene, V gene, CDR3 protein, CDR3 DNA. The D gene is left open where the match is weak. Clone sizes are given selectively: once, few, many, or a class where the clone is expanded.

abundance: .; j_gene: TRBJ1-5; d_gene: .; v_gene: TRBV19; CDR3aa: CASSKYSTGGNQPQHF; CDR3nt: TGTGCCAGTAGTAAATACAGCACCGGGGGCAATCAGCCCCAGCATTTT
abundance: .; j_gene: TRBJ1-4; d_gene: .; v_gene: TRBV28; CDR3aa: CASSPPGGNEKLFF; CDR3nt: TGTGCCAGCAGCCCCCCGGGGGGAAATGAAAAACTGTTTTTT
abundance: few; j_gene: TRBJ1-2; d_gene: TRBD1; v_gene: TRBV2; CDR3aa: CASSGQGNYGYTF; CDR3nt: TGTGCCAGCAGTGGACAGGGGAACTATGGCTACACCTTC
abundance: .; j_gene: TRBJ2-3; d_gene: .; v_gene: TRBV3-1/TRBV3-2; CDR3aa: CASSPGGARAGTQYF; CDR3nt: TGTGCCAGCAGCCCTGGCGGGGCACGGGCAGGAACGCAGTATTTT
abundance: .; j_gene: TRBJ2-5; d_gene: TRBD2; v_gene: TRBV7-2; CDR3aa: CASSLVASGPTVYF; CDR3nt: TGTGCCAGCAGCTTAGTGGCTAGCGGGCCCACAGTTTACTTC
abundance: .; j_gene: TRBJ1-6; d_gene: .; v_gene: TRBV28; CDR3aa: CASSPGSSYNSPLHF; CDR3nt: TGTGCCAGCAGCCCAGGTAGCTCCTATAATTCACCCCTCCACTTT
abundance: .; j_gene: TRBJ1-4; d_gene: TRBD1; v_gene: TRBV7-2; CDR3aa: CASSHLQGDREKLFF; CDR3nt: TGTGCCAGCAGCCACCTACAGGGGGATAGGGAAAAACTGTTTTTT
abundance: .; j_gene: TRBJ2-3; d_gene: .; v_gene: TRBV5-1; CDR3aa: CASSPKGGANTDTQYF; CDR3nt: TGCGCCAGCAGCCCCAAAGGGGGGGCCAACACAGATACGCAGTATTTT
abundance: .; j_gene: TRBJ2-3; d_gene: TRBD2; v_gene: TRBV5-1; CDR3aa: CASSFQRGRDTQYF; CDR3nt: TGCGCCAGCAGCTTTCAGCGGGGACGGGATACGCAGTATTTT
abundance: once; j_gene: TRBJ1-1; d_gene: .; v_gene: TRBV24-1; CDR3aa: CATRETGMNTEAFF; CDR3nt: TGTGCCACCAGAGAAACAGGGATGAACACTGAAGCTTTCTTT
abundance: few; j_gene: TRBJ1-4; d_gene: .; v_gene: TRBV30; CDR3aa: CAWSPYAGTPSRLFF; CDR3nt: TGTGCCTGGAGTCCCTATGCCGGGACACCTTCAAGGCTGTTTTTT
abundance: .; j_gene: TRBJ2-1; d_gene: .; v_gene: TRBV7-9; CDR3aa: CASSLAGRFWEQFF; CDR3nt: TGTGCCAGCAGCTTAGCGGGGCGGTTCTGGGAGCAGTTCTTC
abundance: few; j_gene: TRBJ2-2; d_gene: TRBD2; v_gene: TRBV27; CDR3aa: CASSLSSVAGGNTGELFF; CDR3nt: TGTGCCAGCAGTTTATCGTCGGTAGCGGGAGGGAACACCGGGGAGCTGTTTTTT
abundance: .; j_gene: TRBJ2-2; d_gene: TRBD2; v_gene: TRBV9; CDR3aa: CASSAGAGGGGTGELFF; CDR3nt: TGTGCCAGCAGCGCCGGAGCGGGGGGCGGTGGGACCGGGGAGCTGTTTTTT
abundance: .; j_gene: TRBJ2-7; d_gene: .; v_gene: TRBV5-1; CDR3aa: CASSLAGRSSYEQYF; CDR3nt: TGCGCCAGCAGCTTGGCCGGTCGGAGCTCCTACGAGCAGTACTTC
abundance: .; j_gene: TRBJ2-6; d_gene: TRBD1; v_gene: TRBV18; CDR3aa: CASSPGTGDYSGANVLTF; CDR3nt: TGTGCCAGCTCACCCGGGACAGGGGACTACTCTGGGGCCAACGTCCTGACTTTC
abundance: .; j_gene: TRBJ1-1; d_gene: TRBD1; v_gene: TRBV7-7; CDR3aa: CASSRFPGQGASRTEAFF; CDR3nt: TGTGCTAGCAGCAGATTCCCGGGACAGGGGGCATCTAGGACTGAAGCTTTCTTT
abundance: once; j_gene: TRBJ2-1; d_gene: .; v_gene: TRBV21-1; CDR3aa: CASSKEHSGGSNEQFF; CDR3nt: TGTGCCAGCAGCAAGGAACACTCCGGGGGTAGCAATGAGCAGTTCTTC
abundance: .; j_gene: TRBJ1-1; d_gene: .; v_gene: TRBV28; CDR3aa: CASSPMRAGLNTEAFF; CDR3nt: TGTGCCAGCAGTCCCATGAGGGCAGGATTGAACACTGAAGCTTTCTTT
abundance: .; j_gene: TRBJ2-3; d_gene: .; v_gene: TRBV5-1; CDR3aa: CASSLTYPPQYF; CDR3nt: TGCGCCAGCAGCTTAACATACCCGCCGCAGTATTTT
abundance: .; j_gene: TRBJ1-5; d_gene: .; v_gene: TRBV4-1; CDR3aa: CASSQDASSNQPQHF; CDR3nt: TGCGCCAGCAGCCAAGATGCCAGTAGCAATCAGCCCCAGCATTTT
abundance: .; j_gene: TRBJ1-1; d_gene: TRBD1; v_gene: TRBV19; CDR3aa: CASSISRGWANTEAFF; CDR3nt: TGTGCCAGTAGTATTTCCAGGGGGTGGGCGAACACTGAAGCTTTCTTT
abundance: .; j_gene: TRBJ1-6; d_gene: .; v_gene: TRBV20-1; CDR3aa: CSASVGADNSPLHF; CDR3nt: TGCAGTGCTAGTGTGGGGGCGGATAATTCACCCCTCCACTTT
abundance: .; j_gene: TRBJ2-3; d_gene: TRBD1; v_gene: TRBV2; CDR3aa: CASSESRGLGTDTQYF; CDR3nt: TGTGCCAGCAGTGAATCCAGGGGGCTCGGCACAGATACGCAGTATTTT
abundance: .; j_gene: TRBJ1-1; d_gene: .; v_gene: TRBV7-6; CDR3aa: CAVTTGMNTEAFF; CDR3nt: TGTGCCGTCACTACAGGAATGAACACTGAAGCTTTCTTT
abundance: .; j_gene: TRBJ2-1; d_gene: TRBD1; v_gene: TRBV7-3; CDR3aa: CASSRAQGANYNEQFF; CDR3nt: TGTGCCAGCAGCCGAGCCCAGGGGGCTAACTACAATGAGCAGTTCTTC
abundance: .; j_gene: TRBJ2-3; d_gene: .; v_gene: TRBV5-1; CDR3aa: CASSPEGAGDTQYF; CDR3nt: TGCGCCAGCAGCCCCGAGGGGGCGGGGGATACGCAGTATTTT
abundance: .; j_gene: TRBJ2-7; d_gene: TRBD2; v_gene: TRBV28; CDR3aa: CASRGLAGNEQYF; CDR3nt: TGTGCCAGCAGGGGACTAGCGGGAAATGAGCAGTACTTC
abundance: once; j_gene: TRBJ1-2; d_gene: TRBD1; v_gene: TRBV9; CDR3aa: CASSSGGGTGTGNGYTF; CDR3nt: TGTGCCAGCAGCTCAGGAGGCGGAACCGGGACAGGGAATGGCTACACCTTC
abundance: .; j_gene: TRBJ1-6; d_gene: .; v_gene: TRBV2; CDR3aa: CASTSGVVGQAYSPLHF; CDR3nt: TGTGCCAGCACCTCAGGGGTTGTGGGGCAAGCTTATTCACCCCTCCACTTT
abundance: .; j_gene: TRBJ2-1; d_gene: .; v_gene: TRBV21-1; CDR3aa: CASSKGLAGGHNEQFF; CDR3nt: TGTGCCAGCAGCAAAGGGCTAGCGGGAGGCCACAATGAGCAGTTCTTC
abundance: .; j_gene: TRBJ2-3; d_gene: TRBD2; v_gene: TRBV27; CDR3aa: CASSLTSGGWYSGTQYF; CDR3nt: TGTGCCAGCAGTTTAACTAGCGGGGGCTGGTACAGTGGTACGCAGTATTTT
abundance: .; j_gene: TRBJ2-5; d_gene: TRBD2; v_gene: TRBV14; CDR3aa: CASSQGDGRVLGTQYF; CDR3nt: TGTGCCAGCAGCCAAGGGGACGGGAGGGTCCTAGGGACCCAGTACTTC
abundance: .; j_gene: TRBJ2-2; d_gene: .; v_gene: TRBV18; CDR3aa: CASSPRQNTGELFF; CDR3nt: TGTGCCAGCTCACCACGGCAGAACACCGGGGAGCTGTTTTTT
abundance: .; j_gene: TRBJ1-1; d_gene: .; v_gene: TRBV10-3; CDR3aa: CAISERPPRGGTEAFF; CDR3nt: TGTGCCATCAGTGAGAGACCCCCCCGGGGAGGGACTGAAGCTTTCTTT
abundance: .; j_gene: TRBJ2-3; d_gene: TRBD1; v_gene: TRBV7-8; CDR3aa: CASSSRTGAGIGQYF; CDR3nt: TGTGCCAGCAGCTCAAGGACAGGGGCCGGGATTGGGCAGTATTTT
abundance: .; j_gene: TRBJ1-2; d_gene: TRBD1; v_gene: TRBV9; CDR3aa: CASSVVRTGDGYTF; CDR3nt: TGTGCCAGCAGCGTAGTCCGGACAGGGGACGGCTACACCTTC
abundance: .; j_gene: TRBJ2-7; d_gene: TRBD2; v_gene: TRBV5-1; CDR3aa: CASSLRTSGNEQYF; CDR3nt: TGCGCCAGCAGCTTGAGGACTAGCGGGAACGAGCAGTACTTC
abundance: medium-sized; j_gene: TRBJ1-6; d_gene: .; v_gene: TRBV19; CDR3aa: CASKPTKNNSPLHF; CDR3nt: TGTGCCAGTAAGCCGACAAAAAACAATTCACCCCTCCACTTT
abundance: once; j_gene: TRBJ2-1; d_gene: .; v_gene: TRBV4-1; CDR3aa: CASSHPTGYNEQFF; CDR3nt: TGCGCCAGCAGCCACCCTACGGGATACAATGAGCAGTTCTTC
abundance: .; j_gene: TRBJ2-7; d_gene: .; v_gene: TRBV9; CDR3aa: CASSERRTGEQYF; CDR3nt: TGTGCCAGCAGCGAAAGGAGGACCGGCGAGCAGTACTTC
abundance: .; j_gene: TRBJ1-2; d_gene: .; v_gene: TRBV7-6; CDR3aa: CASSLGHANYGYTF; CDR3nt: TGTGCCAGCAGCTTAGGGCATGCTAACTATGGCTACACCTTC
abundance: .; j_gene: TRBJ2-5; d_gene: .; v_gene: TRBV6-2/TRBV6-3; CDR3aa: CASSYSTNSPGHLYQETQYF; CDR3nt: TGTGCCAGCAGTTACTCGACCAACTCACCGGGACACCTGTACCAAGAGACCCAGTACTTC
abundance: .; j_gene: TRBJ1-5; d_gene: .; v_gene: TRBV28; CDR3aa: CASTLSQAGNQPQHF; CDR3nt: TGTGCCAGCACCCTATCACAGGCTGGCAATCAGCCCCAGCATTTT
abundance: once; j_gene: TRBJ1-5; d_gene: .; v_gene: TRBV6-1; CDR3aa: CASSVAAWGQGNQPQHF; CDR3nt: TGTGCCAGCAGTGTAGCAGCGTGGGGCCAGGGCAATCAGCCCCAGCATTTT
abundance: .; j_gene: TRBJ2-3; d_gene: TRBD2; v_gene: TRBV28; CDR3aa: CASSTRLAGANKGESLDTQYF; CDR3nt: TGTGCCAGCAGTACGAGACTAGCGGGGGCCAACAAGGGGGAGAGTTTGGATACGCAGTATTTT
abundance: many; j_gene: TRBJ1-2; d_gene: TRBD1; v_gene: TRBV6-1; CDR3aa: CASSEYQGAPGYGYTF; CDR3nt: TGTGCCAGCAGTGAATATCAGGGGGCGCCAGGCTATGGCTACACCTTC
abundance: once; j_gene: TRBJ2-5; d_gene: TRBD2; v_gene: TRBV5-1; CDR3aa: CASSFAPGTTFRTGTQYF; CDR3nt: TGCGCCAGCAGCTTCGCGCCCGGGACTACTTTTAGAACGGGGACCCAGTACTTC
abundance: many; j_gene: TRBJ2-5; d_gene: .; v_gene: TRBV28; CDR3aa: CASMTGSGLYQETQYF; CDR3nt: TGTGCCAGCATGACGGGTAGCGGCCTGTACCAAGAGACCCAGTACTTC
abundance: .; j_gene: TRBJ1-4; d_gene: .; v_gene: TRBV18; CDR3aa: CASSTGTLGLFF; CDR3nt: TGTGCCAGCTCCACAGGGACCCTAGGTCTGTTTTTT
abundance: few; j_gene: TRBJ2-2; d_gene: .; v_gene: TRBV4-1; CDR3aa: CASSQDVGAGELFF; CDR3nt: TGCGCCAGCAGCCAAGATGTGGGAGCCGGGGAGCTGTTTTTT
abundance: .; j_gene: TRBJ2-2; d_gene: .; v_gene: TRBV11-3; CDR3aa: CASTPGNTGELFF; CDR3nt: TGTGCCAGCACCCCAGGGAACACCGGGGAGCTGTTTTTT
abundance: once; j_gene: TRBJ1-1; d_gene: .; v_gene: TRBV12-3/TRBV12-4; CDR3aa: CASSLEAGQAFF; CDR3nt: TGTGCCAGCAGTTTAGAAGCAGGTCAAGCTTTCTTT
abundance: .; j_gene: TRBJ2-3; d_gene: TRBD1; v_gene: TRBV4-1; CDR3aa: CASSPGQGGMKDTQYF; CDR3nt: TGCGCCAGCAGCCCGGGACAGGGAGGAATGAAAGATACGCAGTATTTT
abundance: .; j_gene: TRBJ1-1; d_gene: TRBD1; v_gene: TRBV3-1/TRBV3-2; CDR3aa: CASSYRGRGWNTEAFF; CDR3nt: TGTGCCAGCAGCTACAGGGGAAGGGGGTGGAACACTGAAGCTTTCTTT
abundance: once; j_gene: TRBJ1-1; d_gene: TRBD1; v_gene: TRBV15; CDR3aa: CATSSGDRDEAFF; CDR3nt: TGTGCCACCAGCAGCGGAGACAGGGATGAAGCTTTCTTT
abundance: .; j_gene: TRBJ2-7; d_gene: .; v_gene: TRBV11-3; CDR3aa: CASSLGPGETYEQYF; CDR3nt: TGTGCCAGCAGCCTGGGTCCGGGAGAAACCTACGAGCAGTACTTC
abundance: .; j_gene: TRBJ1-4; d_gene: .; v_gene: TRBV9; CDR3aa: CASSVGGAHEKLFF; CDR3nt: TGTGCCAGCAGCGTCGGGGGAGCCCACGAAAAACTGTTTTTT
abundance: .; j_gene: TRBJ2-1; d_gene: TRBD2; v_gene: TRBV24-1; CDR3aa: CATSGSGRAGGEQFF; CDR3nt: TGTGCCACCAGTGGTAGCGGGAGGGCCGGGGGTGAGCAGTTCTTC
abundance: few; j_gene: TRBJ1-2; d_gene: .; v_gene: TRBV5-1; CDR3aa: CASSSPKHPGYTF; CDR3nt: TGCGCCAGCAGCTCCCCCAAACATCCCGGCTACACCTTC